What follows is one T cell receptor beta chain and its context. Its specific antigen is unknown. Base quality data are lacking; no much larger clone is found one base away. The data were taken from a study of blood T cell repertoires in COVID-19 (dated by TCRdb to the early 2020s). Regarding the complete study: Collaborator samples came from the United States, Italy and Spain and covered acute and convalescent phases of COVID-19. The prospective study material was composed of cDNA or gDNA derived from T cells, B-cell-depleted T cells, or PBMCs. Deeply sampled blood TCRbeta repertoires from subjects exposed to, actively infected with, or recovered from COVID-19 were included in the dataset. The repertoires were released in a freely available public database meant as a resource for research on the immune response to SARS-CoV-2. The samples were drawn from two sources: the first 160 participants of the ongoing ImmuneRACE study, and fewer than 1,500 subjects contributed by 6 global collaborators. The sample metadata nearly always contained a de-identified subject ID, COVID-19 status, age in years and sex. Where HLA class I and class II types were available, the types were taken from metadata supplied by the sample provider, not from assay-based typing. Overall study results and their limits: The amount of clinical and demographic metadata varied by source and participant and was provided uncurated.

TCRbeta CDR3 regions were amplified from genomic DNA using the immunoSEQ Assay, a bias-controlled multiplex PCR. The original pipeline was this. The number of nucleated cells in each sample was estimated by amplification of reference gene primers within the assay. To quantify the absolute abundance of each unique TCRbeta CDR3 rearrangement, sequence reads were collapsed and filtered. Productive Simpson clonality was computed per sample as the square root of Simpson's diversity index over productive rearrangements. In TCRdb, the immuneACCESS table is reduced to in-frame sequences with V and J assigned. These tables do not hold every clone; where another copy was compared, an unresolved V gene accounts for under half, and the others remain unexplained. That table gives V, J and clone size, and the DNA gave D and trimming. The sample contains roughly 160,000 clones, roughly 70% of them found a single time. The leading ten clones occupy less than 3% of the sample.

Whole blood was collected in K2EDTA tubes by collaborating institutions according to the institutions' own protocols. For TCRbeta analysis, collaborator samples were shipped as frozen whole blood, as isolated PBMCs, or as DNA extracted from either sample type. From the germline V gene, CDR1 is SNHLY and CDR2 is FYNNEI. V is pared back by 11 bases and J by 4 bases, with 17 bases lying between the germline termini. The CDR3 holds 13 amino acids from the cysteine to the phenylalanine. Only the CDR3 DNA is retained, 39 bases long and in frame from the first base. Recombination joined TRBV2 with TRBJ1-1; TRBD1 is a possible D gene, resting on 5 matching bases. The TCR comes from a woman aged 80 or over with acute or convalescent COVID-19. The sequenced sample was peripheral blood. The CDR3 reads CASLRRGLTEAFF. The DNA sequence is given as TGTGCCTCCCTGAGGAGGGGCCTCACTGAAGCTTTCTTT. The variable domain in full, with residues beyond the CDR3 obtained from the reference TRBV2 and TRBJ1-1 genes, is EPEVTQTPSHQVTQMGQEVILRCVPISNHLYFYWYRQILGQKVEFLVSFYNNEISEKSEIFDDQFSVERPDGSNFTLKIRSTKLEDSAMYFCASLRRGLTEAFFGQGTRLTVV.